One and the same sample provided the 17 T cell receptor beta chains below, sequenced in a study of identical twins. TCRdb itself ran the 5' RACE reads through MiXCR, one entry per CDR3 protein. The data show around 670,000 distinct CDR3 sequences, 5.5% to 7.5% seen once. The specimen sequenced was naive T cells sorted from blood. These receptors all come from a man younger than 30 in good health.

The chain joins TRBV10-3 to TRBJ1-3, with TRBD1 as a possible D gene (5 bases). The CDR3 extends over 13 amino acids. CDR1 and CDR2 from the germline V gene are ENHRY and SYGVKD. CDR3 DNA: TGTGCTGCGACGGCAGGGACTGGAAACACCATATATTTT. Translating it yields CAATAGTGNTIYF.

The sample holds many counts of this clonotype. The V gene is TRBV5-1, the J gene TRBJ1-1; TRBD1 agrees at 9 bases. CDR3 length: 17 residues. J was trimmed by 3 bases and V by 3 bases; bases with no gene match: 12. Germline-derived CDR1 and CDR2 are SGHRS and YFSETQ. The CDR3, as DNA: TGCGCCAGCAGCTCGATGACAGGGGGGTATTCGGACACTGAAGCTTTCTTT. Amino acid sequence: CASSSMTGGYSDTEAFF.

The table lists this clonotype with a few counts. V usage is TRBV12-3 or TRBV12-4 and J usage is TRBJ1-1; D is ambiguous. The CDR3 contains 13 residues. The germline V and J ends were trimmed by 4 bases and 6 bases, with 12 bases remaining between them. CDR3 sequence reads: CASSSYTRAEAFF. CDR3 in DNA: TGTGCCAGCAGTTCATATACACGGGCTGAAGCTTTCTTT.

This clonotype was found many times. This CDR3 is CASSHPRSSGPLNEQFF. The CDR3 nucleotides read TGCGCCAGCAGCCATCCCAGGTCTAGCGGTCCGCTCAATGAGCAGTTCTTC. V and J are TRBV4-1 and TRBJ2-1; 7 bases fit TRBD2. The CDR3 is made up of 17 amino acids. CDR1 and CDR2 from the germline V gene are MGHRA and YSYEKL. Unmatched junction bases numbered 14, after V lost 3 bases and J lost 6 bases.

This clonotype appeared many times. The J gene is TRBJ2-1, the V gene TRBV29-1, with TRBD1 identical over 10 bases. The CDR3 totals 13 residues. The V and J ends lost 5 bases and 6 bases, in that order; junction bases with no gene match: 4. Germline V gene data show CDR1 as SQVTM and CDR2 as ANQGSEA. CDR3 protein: CSVSGTGVNEQFF. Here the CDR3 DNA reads TGCAGCGTTTCCGGGACAGGGGTCAATGAGCAGTTCTTC.

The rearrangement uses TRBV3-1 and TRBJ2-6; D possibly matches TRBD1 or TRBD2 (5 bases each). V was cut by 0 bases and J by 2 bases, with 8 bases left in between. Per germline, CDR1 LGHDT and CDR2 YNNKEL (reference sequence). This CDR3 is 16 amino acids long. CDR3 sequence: CASSQETGPGANVLTF. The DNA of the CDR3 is TGTGCCAGCAGCCAAGAGACGGGGCCTGGGGCCAACGTCCTGACTTTC.

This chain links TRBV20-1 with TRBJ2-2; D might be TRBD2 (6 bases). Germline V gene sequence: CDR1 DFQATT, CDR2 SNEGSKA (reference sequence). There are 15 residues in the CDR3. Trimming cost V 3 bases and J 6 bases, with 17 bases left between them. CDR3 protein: CSASSGTPTAGELFF. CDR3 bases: TGCAGTGCTAGTTCCGGGACTCCGACTGCCGGGGAGCTGTTTTTT.

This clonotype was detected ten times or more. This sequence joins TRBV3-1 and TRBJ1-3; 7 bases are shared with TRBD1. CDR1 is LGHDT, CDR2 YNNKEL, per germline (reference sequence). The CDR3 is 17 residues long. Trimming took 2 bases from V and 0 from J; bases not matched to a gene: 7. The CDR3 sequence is CASSQLGGQSSGNTIYF. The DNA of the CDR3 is TGTGCCAGCAGCCAACTGGGGGGACAGAGCTCTGGAAACACCATATATTTT.

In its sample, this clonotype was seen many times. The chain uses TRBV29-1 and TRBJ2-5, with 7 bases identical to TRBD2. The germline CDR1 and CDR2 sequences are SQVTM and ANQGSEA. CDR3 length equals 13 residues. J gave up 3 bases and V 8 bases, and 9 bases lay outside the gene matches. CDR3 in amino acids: CSTGTNSKETQYF. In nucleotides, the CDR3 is TGCAGCACCGGGACTAATAGTAAAGAGACCCAGTACTTC.

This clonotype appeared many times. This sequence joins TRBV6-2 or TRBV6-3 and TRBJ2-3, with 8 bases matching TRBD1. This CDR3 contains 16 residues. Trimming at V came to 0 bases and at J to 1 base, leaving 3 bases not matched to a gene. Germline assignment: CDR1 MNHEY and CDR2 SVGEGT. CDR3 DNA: TGTGCCAGCAGTTACTCGGCGGACAGGGGCACAGATACGCAGTATTTT. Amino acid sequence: CASSYSADRGTDTQYF.

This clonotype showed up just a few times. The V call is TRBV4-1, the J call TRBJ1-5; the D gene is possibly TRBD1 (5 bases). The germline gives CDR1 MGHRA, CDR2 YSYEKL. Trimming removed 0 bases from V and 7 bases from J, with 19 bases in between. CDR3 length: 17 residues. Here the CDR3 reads CASSQDYGGVRRQPQHF. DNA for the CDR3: TGCGCCAGCAGCCAAGATTATGGGGGGGTGAGACGGCAGCCCCAGCATTTT.

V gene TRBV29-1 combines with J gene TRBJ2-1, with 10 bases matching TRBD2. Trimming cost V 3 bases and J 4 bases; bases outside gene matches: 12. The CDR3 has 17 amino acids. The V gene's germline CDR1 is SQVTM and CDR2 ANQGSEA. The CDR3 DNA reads TGCAGCGTTGATGGTCAGGTGGTTAGCGGGGGGTACAATGAGCAGTTCTTC. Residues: CSVDGQVVSGGYNEQFF.

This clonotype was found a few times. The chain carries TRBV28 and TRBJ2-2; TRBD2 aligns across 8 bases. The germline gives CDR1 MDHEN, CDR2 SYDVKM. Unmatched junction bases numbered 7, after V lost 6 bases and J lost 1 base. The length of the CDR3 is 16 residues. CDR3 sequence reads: CASRELAEGNTGELFF. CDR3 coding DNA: TGTGCCAGCAGGGAACTAGCGGAGGGGAACACCGGGGAGCTGTTTTTT.

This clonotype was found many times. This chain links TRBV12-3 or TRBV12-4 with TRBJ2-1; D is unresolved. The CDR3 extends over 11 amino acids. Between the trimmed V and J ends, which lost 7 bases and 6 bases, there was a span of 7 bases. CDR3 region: CASIVGNEQFF. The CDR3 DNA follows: TGTGCCAGCATCGTAGGCAATGAGCAGTTCTTC.

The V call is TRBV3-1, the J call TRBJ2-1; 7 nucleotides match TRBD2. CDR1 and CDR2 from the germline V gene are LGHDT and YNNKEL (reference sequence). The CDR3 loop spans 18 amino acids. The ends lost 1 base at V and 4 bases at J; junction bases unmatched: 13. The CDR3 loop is CASSQVVGFGGRYNEQFF. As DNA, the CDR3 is TGTGCCAGCAGCCAAGTCGTCGGGTTTGGCGGGAGATACAATGAGCAGTTCTTC.

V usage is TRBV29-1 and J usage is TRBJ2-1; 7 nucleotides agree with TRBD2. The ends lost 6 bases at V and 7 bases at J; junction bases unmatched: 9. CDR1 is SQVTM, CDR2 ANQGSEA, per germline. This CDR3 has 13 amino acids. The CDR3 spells CSVVRDYKNEQFF. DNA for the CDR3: TGCAGCGTGGTTAGGGACTACAAAAATGAGCAGTTCTTC.

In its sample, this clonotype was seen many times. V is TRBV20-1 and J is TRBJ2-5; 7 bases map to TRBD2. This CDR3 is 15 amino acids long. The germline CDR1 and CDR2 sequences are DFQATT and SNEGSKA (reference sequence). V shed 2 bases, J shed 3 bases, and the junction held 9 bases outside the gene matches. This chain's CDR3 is CSARMYLAVKETQYF. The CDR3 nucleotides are TGCAGTGCTAGAATGTATCTAGCGGTAAAAGAGACCCAGTACTTC.